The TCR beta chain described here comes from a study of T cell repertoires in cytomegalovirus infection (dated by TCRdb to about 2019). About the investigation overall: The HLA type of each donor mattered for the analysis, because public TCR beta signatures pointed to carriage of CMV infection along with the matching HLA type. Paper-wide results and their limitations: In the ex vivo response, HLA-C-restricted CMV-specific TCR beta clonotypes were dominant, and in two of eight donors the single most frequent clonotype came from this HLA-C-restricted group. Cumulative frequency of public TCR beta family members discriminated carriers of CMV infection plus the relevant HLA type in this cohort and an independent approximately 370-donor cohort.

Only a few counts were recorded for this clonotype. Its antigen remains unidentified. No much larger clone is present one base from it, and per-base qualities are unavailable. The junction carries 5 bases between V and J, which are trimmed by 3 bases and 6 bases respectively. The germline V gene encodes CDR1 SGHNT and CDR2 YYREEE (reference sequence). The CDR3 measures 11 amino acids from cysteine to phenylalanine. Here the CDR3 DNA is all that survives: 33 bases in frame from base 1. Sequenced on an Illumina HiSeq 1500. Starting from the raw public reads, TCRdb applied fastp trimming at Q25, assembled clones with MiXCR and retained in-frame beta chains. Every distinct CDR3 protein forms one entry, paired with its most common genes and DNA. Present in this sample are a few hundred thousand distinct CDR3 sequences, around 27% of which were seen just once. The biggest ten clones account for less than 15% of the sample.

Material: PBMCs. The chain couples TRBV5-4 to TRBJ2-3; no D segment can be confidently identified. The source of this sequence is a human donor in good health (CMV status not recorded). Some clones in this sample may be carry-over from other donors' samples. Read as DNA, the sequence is TGTGCCAGCAGCTGGCAGGATACGCAGTATTTT. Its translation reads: CASSWQDTQYF.